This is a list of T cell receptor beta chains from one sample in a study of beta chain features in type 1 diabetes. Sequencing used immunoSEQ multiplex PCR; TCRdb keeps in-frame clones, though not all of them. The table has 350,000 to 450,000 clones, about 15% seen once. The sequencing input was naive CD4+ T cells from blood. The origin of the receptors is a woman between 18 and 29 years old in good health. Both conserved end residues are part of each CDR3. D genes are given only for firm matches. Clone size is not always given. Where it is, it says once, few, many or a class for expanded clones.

CASSYLAGASYEQYF,TGTGCCAGCAGTTACCTAGCGGGAGCCTCCTACGAGCAGTACTTC,-,TRBD2,15,TRBJ2-7,TRBV6-6
CASSSVRRTSGRGNEQYF,TGTGCCAGCAGCTCCGTAAGGCGGACTAGCGGGAGGGGGAACGAGCAGTACTTC,-,TRBD2,18,TRBJ2-7,TRBV11-2
CASTDRLGRWDTQYF,TGTGCCAGCACTGACAGACTCGGCCGTTGGGATACGCAGTATTTT,few,-,15,TRBJ2-3,TRBV9
CSASSDTQYF,TGCAGTGCTAGCTCAGATACGCAGTATTTT,few,-,10,TRBJ2-3,TRBV20-1
CASSLSGTGRNTEAFF,TGTGCCAGCAGCTTGTCTGGGACAGGGAGAAACACTGAAGCTTTCTTT,few,TRBD1,16,TRBJ1-1,TRBV7-2
CASSPRMTEEKLFF,TGTGCCAGCTCACCAAGGATGACGGAGGAAAAACTGTTTTTT,-,-,14,TRBJ1-4,TRBV18
CASSVLTGGHTEAFF,TGTGCCAGCAGCGTGTTGACTGGGGGCCACACTGAAGCTTTCTTT,-,-,15,TRBJ1-1,TRBV9
CASSLVAGGPYNEQFF,TGTGCCAGCAGCCTTGTAGCGGGAGGCCCTTACAATGAGCAGTTCTTC,-,TRBD2,16,TRBJ2-1,TRBV5-4
CAWSVGGNQPQHF,TGTGCCTGGAGTGTCGGGGGCAATCAGCCCCAGCATTTT,few,-,13,TRBJ1-5,TRBV30
CSVEFFGQSTDTQYF,TGCAGCGTTGAATTTTTTGGACAGAGCACAGATACGCAGTATTTT,-,-,15,TRBJ2-3,TRBV29-1
CASSRLYSGNGGTDTQYF,TGTGCCAGCAGCCGGCTCTATAGCGGGAACGGGGGCACAGATACGCAGTATTTT,few,TRBD2,18,TRBJ2-3,TRBV7-9
CSVGQGVGGNTIYF,TGCAGCGTTGGACAGGGTGTGGGCGGAAACACCATATATTTT,few,TRBD1,14,TRBJ1-3,TRBV29-1
CASSPRRDNQPQHF,TGTGCCAGCTCACCGAGGAGGGATAATCAGCCCCAGCATTTT,-,-,14,TRBJ1-5,TRBV18
CSEQARGGDTQYF,TGCAGCGAGCAGGCACGGGGTGGGGATACGCAGTATTTT,few,-,13,TRBJ2-3,TRBV29-1
CASSPGGPMDEQYF,TGTGCCAGCAGCCCCGGCGGGCCGATGGACGAGCAGTACTTC,-,-,14,TRBJ2-7,TRBV7-9
CASSLREHPNEQFF,TGCGCCAGCAGCTTGCGGGAGCATCCCAATGAGCAGTTCTTC,-,-,14,TRBJ2-1,TRBV5-1
CASSYWGVGETQYF,TGTGCCAGCAGTTACTGGGGGGTGGGGGAGACCCAGTACTTC,few,-,14,TRBJ2-5,TRBV6-5
CASSFPGLKNTEAFF,TGTGCCAGCAGTTTTCCAGGGTTAAAGAACACTGAAGCTTTCTTT,-,-,15,TRBJ1-1,TRBV28